The source of this T cell receptor beta chain is a study of blood T cell repertoires in COVID-19 (dated by TCRdb to 2018 to 2021). About the investigation overall: Collaborator samples came from the United States, Italy and Spain and covered acute and convalescent phases of COVID-19. The prospective study material was composed of cDNA or gDNA derived from T cells, B-cell-depleted T cells, or PBMCs. The dataset comprised deeply sampled blood TCRbeta repertoires from subjects exposed to, actively infected with, or recovered from COVID-19. The repertoires were made available in a free public database intended to serve as a resource for research on the immune response to SARS-CoV-2. Samples were obtained from the ongoing ImmuneRACE study (first 160 participants) and from 1,254 subjects provided by 6 global collaborators. Nearly every sample came with metadata listing a de-identified subject ID, COVID-19 status, age in years and sex. Where available, HLA class I and class II types were taken from metadata supplied by the sample provider and were not determined by assay-based typing.

The CDR3 contains 13 residues, cysteine and phenylalanine counted. Of all the DNA, just the CDR3 is kept, 39 bases in frame from base 1. From the germline V gene, CDR1 is MNHEY and CDR2 is SVGAGI. V gives up 8 bases and J gives up 4 bases, and the segment between their germline ends measures 14 bases. Points the paper makes about the study in general: The amount of clinical and demographic metadata varied by source and participant and was provided uncurated.

The collaborating institutions used their own protocols to collect whole blood in K2EDTA tubes. For TCRbeta analysis, collaborators shipped samples in one of three forms: frozen whole blood, isolated PBMCs, or DNA extracted from either of those sample types. TCRbeta CDR3 regions were amplified from genomic DNA using the immunoSEQ Assay, a bias-controlled multiplex PCR. The authors' analysis ran thus. Nucleated cell counts per sample were estimated from amplification of reference gene primers within the assay. Sequence reads were collapsed and filtered to measure the absolute abundance of every unique TCRbeta CDR3 rearrangement. For each sample, productive Simpson clonality was calculated by taking the square root of Simpson's diversity index across productive rearrangements. Imported from immuneACCESS, the table was reduced by TCRdb to in-frame sequences with V and J called. These copies leave out some clones; in studies compared against another copy, an unresolved V gene accounts for under half, and the cause of the remainder is not known. For V, J and clone size, that table is used; D and trimming come from the DNA. The table for this sample lists roughly 70,000 clones; 85% to 90% of them were counted only once. Jointly, the top ten make up more than 5% of the sample.

As regards this clone: This clone's antigen is unknown. The record has no base qualities; no much larger clone is one base away.

Rearrangement joined TRBV6-5 to TRBJ1-2; the D gene is unclear. This sequence was found in a man between 45 and 60 years old with active COVID-19. Sequenced input: peripheral blood. The nucleotide sequence is given as TGTGCCAGCGGCCTTGCAGGTACCTATGGCTACACCTTC. It encodes CASGLAGTYGYTF.